The clone carrying this T cell receptor (beta chain) was seen more than once but under ten times. The antigen is undetermined. V shed 4 bases and J shed 3 bases, with 13 bases lying between them. The CDR3 contains 14 residues. This entry comes from a study of CD8 T cells in ankylosing spondylitis. Findings and caveats of the study: There was a TCR beta motif, made of several highly homologous variants, that appeared characteristic of ankylosing spondylitis blood.

TCRdb reanalysed the 5' RACE reads using MiXCR and keeps one entry per CDR3 protein. The sample includes 100,000 to 150,000 distinct CDR3 sequences, roughly 10% seen only once; the top ten take around 4.1%. The V and J genes are TRBV23-1 and TRBJ2-7, with unresolved D. TRBV23-1 falls under the ORF class, with uncertain function. The origin of this receptor is a female donor with ankylosing spondylitis or in good health (not recorded which). The sequenced material came from blood, either unsorted or a sorted T cell fraction (not recorded which). For the CDR3, the DNA is TGCGCCAGCAGTCCCCACCAAACGGACTACGAGCAGTACTTC. Its protein is CASSPHQTDYEQYF.